What follows describes a single TCR beta chain. Some 30,000 T cell genomes (approximately 0.2 ug DNA) went into each sorted-subset replicate. Repertoires were generated with immunoSEQ multiplex PCR, while TCRdb's copy carries only in-frame clones and drops some. Here the sample spans around 1,900,000 clones, roughly 95% being singletons. This specimen comes from a study of shared clonotypes between healthy human individuals. As defined, naive CD8 cells were CD45RO-negative and positively selected for CCR7, with terminally differentiated effector memory CD45RA+ cells excluded. Trimming pared 5 bases from V and 0 bases from J, leaving 9 bases between. Germline V lookup: CDR1 SGHDT, CDR2 YYEEEE. This CDR3 has 15 amino acids.

The chain links TRBV5-6 to TRBJ2-6; D is unresolved. This receptor was taken from a man between 18 and 29 years old in good health. Some clones in this sample may be carry-over from other donors' samples. The sample was naive CD8+ T cells from PBMCs. For the CDR3, the DNA is TGTGCCAGCAGGGGTCCCAGCTCTGGGGCCAACGTCCTGACTTTC. It encodes CASRGPSSGANVLTF.